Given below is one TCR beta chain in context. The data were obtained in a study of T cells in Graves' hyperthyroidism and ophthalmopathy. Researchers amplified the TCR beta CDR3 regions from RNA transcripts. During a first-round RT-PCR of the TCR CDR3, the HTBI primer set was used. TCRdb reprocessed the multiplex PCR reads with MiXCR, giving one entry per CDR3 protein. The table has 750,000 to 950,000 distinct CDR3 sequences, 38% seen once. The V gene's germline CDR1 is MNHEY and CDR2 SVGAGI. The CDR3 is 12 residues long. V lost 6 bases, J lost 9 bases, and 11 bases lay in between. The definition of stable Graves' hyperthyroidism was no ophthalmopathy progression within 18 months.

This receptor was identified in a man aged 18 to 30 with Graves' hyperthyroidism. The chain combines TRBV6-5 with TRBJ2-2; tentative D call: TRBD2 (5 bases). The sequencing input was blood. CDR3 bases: TGTGCCAGCAGGGAGTCCGGGAGGGAGCTGTTTTTT. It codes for CASRESGRELFF.